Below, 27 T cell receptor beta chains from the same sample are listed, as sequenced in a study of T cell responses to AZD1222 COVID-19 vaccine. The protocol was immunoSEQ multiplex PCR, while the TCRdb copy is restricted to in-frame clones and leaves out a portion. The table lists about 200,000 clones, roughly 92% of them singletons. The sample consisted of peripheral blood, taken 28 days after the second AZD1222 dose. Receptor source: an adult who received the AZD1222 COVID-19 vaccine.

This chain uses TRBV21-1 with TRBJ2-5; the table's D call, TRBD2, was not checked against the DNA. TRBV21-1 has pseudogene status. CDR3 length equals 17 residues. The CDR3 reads CASSKARLFRDQETQYF. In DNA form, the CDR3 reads TGTGCCAGCAGCAAAGCTCGTCTCTTCCGGGACCAAGAGACCCAGTACTTC.

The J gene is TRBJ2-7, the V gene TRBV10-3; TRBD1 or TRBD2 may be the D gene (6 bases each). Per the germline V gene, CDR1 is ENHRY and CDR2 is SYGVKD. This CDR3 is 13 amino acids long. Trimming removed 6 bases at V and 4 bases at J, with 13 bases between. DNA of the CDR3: TGTGCCATCAGCGAAGGGGGGAGGTACGAGCAGTACTTC. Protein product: CAISEGGRYEQYF.

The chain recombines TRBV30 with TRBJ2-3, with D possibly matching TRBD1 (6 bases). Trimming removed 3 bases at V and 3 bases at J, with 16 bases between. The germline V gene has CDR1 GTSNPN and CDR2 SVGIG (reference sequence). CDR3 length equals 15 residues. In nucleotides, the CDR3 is TGTGCCTGGAGCCGGGACACATTTGGGACAGATACGCAGTATTTT. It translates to CAWSRDTFGTDTQYF. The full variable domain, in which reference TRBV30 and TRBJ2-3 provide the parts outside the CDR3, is SQTIHQWPATLVQPVGSPLSLECTVEGTSNPNLYWYRQAAGRGLQLLFYSVGIGQISSEVPQNLSASRPQDRQFILSSKKLLLSDSGFYLCAWSRDTFGTDTQYFGPGTRLTVL.

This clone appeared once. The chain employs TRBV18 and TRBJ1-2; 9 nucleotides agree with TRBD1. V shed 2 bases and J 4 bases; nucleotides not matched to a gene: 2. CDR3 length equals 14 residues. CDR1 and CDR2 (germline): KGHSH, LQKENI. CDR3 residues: CASSPLDRGYGYTF. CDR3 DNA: TGTGCCAGCTCACCATTGGACAGGGGCTATGGCTACACCTTC.

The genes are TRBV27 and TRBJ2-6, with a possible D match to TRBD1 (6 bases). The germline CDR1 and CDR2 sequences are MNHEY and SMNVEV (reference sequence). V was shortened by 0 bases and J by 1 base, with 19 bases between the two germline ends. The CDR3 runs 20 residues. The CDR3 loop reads CASSLSNIYGQSSGANVLTF. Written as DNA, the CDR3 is TGTGCCAGCAGTTTATCGAATATATACGGACAGTCGTCTGGGGCCAACGTCCTGACTTTC.

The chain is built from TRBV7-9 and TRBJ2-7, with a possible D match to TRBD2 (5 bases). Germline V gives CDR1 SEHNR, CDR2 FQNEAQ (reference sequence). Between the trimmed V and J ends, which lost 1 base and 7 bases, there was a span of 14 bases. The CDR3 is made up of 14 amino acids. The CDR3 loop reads CASSLEQRWAEQYF. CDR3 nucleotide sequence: TGTGCCAGCAGCTTAGAACAGCGGTGGGCGGAGCAGTACTTC.

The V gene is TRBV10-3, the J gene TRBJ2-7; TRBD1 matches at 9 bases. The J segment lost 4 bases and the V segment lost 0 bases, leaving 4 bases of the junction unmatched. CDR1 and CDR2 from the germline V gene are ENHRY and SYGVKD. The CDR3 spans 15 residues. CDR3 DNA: TGTGCCATCAGTGAGTCAAGGACAGGGGATTACGAGCAGTACTTC. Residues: CAISESRTGDYEQYF.

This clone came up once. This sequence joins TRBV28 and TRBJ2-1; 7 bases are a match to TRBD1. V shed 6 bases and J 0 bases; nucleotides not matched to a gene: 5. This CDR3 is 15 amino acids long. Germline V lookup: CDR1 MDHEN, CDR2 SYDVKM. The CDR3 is CASRRTGASYNEQFF. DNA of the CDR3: TGTGCCAGCAGGCGAACAGGGGCCTCCTACAATGAGCAGTTCTTC. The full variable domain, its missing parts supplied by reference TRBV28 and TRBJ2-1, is DVKVTQSSRYLVKRTGEKVFLECVQDMDHENMFWYRQDPGLGLRLIYFSYDVKMKEKGDIPEGYSVSREKKERFSLILESASTNQTSMYLCASRRTGASYNEQFFGPGTRLTVL.

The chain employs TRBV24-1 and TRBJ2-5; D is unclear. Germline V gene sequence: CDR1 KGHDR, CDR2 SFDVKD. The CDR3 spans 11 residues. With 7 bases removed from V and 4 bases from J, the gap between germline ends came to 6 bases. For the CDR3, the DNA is TGTGCCACCAGCTCCGGAGAGACCCAGTACTTC. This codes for CATSSGETQYF.

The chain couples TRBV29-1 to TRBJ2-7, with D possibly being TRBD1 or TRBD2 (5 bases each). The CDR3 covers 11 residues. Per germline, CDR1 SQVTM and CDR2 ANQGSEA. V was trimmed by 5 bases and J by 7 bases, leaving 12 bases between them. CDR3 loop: CSVRGAREQYF. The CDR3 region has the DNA TGCAGCGTTCGAGGGGCGAGGGAGCAGTACTTC.

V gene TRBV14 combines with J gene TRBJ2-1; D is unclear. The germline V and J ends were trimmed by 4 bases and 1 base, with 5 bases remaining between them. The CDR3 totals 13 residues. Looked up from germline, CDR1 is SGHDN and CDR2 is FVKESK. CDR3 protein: CASSPNSYNEQFF. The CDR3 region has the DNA TGTGCCAGCAGCCCTAATTCCTACAATGAGCAGTTCTTC.

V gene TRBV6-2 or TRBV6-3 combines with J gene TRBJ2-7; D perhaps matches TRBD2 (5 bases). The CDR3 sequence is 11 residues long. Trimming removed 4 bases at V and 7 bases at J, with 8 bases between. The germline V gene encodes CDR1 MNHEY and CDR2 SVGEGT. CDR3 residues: CASSSTGEQYF. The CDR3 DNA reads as TGTGCCAGCAGTTCCACGGGAGAGCAGTACTTC.

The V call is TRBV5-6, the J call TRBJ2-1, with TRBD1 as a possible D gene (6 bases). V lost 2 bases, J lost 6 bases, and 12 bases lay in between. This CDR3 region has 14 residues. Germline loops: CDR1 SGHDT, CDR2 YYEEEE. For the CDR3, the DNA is TGTGCCAGCAGCTTCCGGGACACATCCAATGAGCAGTTCTTC. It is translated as CASSFRDTSNEQFF.

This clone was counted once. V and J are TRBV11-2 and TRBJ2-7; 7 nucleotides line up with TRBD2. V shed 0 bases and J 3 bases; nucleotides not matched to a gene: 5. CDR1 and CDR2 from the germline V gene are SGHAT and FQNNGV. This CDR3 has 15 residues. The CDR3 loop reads CASSLEAGRVYEQYF. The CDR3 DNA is TGTGCCAGCAGCTTAGAGGCAGGGAGGGTCTACGAGCAGTACTTC.

CDR3 residues: CASSSEGTGYQPQHF. CDR3 nucleotides: TGTGCCAGCAGCTCGGAGGGGACAGGGTACCAGCCCCAGCATTTT. The V and J genes are TRBV7-2 and TRBJ1-5; 9 bases agree with TRBD1. Losses at the gene ends were 4 bases for V and 7 bases for J; bases not matched to a gene: 8. CDR3 length: 15 residues. Germline V gives CDR1 SGHTA, CDR2 FQGNSA.

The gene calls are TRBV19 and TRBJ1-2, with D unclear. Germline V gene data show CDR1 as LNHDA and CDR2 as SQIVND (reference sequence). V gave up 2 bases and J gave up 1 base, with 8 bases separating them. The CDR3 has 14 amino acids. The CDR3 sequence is CASSIKADNYGYTF. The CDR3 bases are TGTGCCAGTAGTATAAAGGCGGATAACTATGGCTACACCTTC.

The CDR3 loop reads CASSQDFGDTQYF. CDR3 sequence (DNA): TGTGCCAGCAGCCAAGACTTTGGGGATACGCAGTATTTT. The chain combines TRBV3-1 (or the pseudogene TRBV3-2) with TRBJ2-3, with D unclear. Trimming removed 0 bases from V and 6 bases from J, with 7 bases in between. This CDR3 spans 13 amino acids. In germline, CDR1 is LGHDT, CDR2 YNNKEL (reference sequence).

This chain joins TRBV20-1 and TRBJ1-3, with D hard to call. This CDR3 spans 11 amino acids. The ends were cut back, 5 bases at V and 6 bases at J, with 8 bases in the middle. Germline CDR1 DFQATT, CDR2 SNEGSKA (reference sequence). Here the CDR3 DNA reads TGCAGTGCTCCCTGGGAAAACACCATATATTTT. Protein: CSAPWENTIYF.

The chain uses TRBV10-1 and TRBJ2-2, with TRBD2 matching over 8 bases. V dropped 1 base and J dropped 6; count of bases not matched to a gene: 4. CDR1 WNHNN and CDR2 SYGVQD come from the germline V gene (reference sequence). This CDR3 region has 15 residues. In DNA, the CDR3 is TGCGCCAGCAGTGAGTTGCGGGAGGTCCCCGGGGAGCTGTTTTTT. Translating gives CASSELREVPGELFF.

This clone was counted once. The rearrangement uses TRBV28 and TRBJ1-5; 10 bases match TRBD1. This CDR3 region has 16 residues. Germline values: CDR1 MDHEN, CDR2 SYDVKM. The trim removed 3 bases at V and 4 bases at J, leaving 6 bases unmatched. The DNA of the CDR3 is TGTGCCAGCAGTTTCCGGGACAGGGGAGCTAATCAGCCCCAGCATTTT. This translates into CASSFRDRGANQPQHF.

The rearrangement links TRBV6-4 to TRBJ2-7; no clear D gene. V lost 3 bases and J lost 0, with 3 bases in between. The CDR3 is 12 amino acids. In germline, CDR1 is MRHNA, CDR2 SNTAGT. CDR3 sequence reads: CASSEYSYEQYF. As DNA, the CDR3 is TGTGCCAGCAGTGAGTACTCCTACGAGCAGTACTTC.

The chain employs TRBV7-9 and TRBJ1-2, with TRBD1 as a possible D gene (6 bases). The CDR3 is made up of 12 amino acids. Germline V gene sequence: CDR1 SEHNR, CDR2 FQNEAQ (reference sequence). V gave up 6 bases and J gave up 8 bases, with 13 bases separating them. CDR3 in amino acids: CASSSTGYGYTF. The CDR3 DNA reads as TGTGCCAGCAGTTCCACAGGGTACGGCTACACCTTC.

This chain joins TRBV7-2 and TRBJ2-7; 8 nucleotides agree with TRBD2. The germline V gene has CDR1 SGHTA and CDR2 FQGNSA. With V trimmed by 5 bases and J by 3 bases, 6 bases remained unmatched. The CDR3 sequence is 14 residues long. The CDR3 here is CASSLTSGVYEQYF. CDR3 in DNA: TGTGCCAGCAGCCTCACTAGCGGAGTCTACGAGCAGTACTTC.

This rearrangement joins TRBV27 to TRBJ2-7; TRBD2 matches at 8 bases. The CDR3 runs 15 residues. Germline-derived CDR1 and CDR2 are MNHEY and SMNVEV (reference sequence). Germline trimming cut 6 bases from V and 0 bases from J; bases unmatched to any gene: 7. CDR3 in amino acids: CASSISGESSYEQYF. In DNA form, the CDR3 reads TGTGCCAGCAGCATTAGCGGGGAAAGCTCCTACGAGCAGTACTTC.

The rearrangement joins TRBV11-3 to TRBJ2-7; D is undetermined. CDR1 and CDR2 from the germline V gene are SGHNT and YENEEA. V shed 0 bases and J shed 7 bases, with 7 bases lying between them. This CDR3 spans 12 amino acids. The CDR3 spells CASSLDPQEQYF. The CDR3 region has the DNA TGTGCCAGCAGCTTAGATCCGCAAGAGCAGTACTTC.

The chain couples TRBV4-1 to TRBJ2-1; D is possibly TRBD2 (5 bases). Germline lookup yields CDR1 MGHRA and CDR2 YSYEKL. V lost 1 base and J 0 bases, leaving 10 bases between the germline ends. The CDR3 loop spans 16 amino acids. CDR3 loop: CASSQVDLISYNEQFF. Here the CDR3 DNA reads TGCGCCAGCAGCCAAGTGGACTTAATCTCCTACAATGAGCAGTTCTTC.

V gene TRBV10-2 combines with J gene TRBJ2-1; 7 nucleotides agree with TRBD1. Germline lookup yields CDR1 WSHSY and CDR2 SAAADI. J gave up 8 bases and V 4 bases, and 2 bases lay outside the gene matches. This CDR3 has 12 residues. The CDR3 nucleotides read TGCGCCAGCAGTGGGGACAGCCATGAGCAGTTCTTC. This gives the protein CASSGDSHEQFF.